This TCR beta chain originates from a study of blood T cell repertoires in COVID-19. Profiled with immunoSEQ multiplex PCR; TCRdb holds only in-frame clones, not every one. Of 150,000 to 200,000 clones in the sample, 80% to 85% were seen once. V gave up 2 bases and J gave up 5 bases; unmatched junction bases: 1. This CDR3 has 14 residues. The germline CDR1 and CDR2 sequences are WSHSY and SAAADI. Sample: PBMCs or T cells enriched from blood (not recorded which). This sequence originates from a man between 65 and 79 years old who had been exposed to COVID-19. The J gene is TRBJ2-2, the V gene TRBV10-2, with 8 bases fitting TRBD2. CDR3 coding DNA: TGCGCCAGCAGTGAGAGCGGGAGAACCGGGGAGCTGTTTTTT. This encodes CASSESGRTGELFF.